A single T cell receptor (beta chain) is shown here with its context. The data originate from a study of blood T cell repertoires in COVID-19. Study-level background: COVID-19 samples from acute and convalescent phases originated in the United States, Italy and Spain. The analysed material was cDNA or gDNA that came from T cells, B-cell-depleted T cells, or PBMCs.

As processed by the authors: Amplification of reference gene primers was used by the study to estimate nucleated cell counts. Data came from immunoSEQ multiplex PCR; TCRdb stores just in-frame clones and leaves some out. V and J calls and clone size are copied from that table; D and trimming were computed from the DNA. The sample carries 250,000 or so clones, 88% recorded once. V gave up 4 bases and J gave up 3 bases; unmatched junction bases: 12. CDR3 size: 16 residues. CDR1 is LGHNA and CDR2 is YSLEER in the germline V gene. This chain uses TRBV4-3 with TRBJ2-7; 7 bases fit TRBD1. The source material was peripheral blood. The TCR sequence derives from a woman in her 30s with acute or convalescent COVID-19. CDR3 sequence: CASSPQWRQGYYEQYF. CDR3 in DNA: TGCGCCAGCAGCCCCCAGTGGCGACAGGGCTACTACGAGCAGTACTTC.